One TCR beta chain is described in this entry. It was uncontrolled infection, other autoimmune disease, pregnancy or lactation that excluded patients. The sample comes from a study of T cells in Graves' hyperthyroidism and ophthalmopathy. CDR1 and CDR2 from the germline V gene are SGHRS and YFSETQ. The V and J ends lost 7 bases and 6 bases respectively, with 21 bases between them. CDR3 size: 15 residues. RNA transcripts were the template for amplifying TCR beta CDR3 regions. An initial round of RT-PCR targeting the TCR CDR3 relied on the HTBI primer set. TCRdb called the multiplex PCR reads again in MiXCR, with one record for every CDR3 protein. The sample lists approximately 690,000 distinct CDR3 sequences, approximately 14% occurring once.

The receptor comes from a woman between 45 and 65 years old with Graves' ophthalmopathy. Input material: blood. This chain connects TRBV5-1 to TRBJ2-3; D perhaps matches TRBD2 (5 bases). CDR3 amino acids: CASYRLQEGIDTQYF. The CDR3 DNA is TGCGCCAGCTATAGATTACAAGAGGGTATCGATACGCAGTATTTT.